The sequence of this TCR beta chain was determined in a study of CD8+ T cells in alopecia areata. The wider study: Tofacitinib therapy lasting 6 to 18 months was followed by 6 months off drug. Affected scalp percentage determined the severity score of treated patients.

CDR3 length equals 17 residues. Germline values: CDR1 LNHNV, CDR2 YYDKDF (reference sequence). Trimming cost V 5 bases and J 0 bases, with 17 bases left between them. Reverse transcribed after extraction, RNA yielded cDNA as the sequencing template. Sequencing used immunoSEQ multiplex PCR; TCRdb keeps in-frame clones, though not all of them. This table holds about 210,000 clones, approximately 67% found once. Study-wide findings and caveats: Normal scalp showed lower clonality than lesional scalp, especially alopecia totalis/universalis.

The treatment denotes: oral pan-JAK inhibitor, 5-10 mg twice daily. The study team obtained lesional scalp punch biopsies and peripheral blood from alopecia areata patients. Notes on this clone: No antigen is known for it.

J is TRBJ2-1 and V is TRBV15; D possibly uses TRBD1 or TRBD2 (6 bases each). Sequences were derived from CD4+ T cells sorted from blood, sampled at approximately week 42, from a patient treated with tofacitinib. The origin of this receptor is a human donor with alopecia areata. Here the CDR3 DNA reads TGTGCCACCAGCCAAATGACGGGGGCCAGCTCCTACAATGAGCAGTTCTTC. It translates to CATSQMTGASSYNEQFF.